The present entry profiles one TCR beta chain with its context. V was clipped by 2 bases and J by 4 bases, with 11 bases between them. Germline CDR1 MNHEY, CDR2 SVGAGI. The CDR3 is made up of 14 amino acids. This entry belongs to a study of blood T cell repertoires in COVID-19. Some clones are missing from TCRdb's copy, which holds only in-frame ones; the method was immunoSEQ multiplex PCR. The profile shows tens of thousands of clones, approximately 87% of them singletons. The chain uses TRBV6-5 and TRBJ2-5; weak D call: TRBD2 (5 bases). This receptor was identified in a man older than 75 in a cohort sampled during active COVID-19. The specimen was peripheral blood. CDR3 nucleotides: TGTGCCAGCAGTTACGACTTCCGGGGAGAGACCCAGTACTTC. This translates into CASSYDFRGETQYF.